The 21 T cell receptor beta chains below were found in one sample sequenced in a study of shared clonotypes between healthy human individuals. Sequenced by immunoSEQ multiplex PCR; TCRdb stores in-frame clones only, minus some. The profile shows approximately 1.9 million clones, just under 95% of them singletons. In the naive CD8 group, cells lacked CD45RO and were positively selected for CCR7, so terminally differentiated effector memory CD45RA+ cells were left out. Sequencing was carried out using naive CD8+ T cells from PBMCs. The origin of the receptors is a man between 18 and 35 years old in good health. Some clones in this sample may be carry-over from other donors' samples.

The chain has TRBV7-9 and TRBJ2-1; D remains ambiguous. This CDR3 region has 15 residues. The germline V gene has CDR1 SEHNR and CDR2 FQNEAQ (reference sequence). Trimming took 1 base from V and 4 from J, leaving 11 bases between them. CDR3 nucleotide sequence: TGTGCCAGCAGCTTAGTTCATGGACGGTACAATGAGCAGTTCTTC. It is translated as CASSLVHGRYNEQFF.

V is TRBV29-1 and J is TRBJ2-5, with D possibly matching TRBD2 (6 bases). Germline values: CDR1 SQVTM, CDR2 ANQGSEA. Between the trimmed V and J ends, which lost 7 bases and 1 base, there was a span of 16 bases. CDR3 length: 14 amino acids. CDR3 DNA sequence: TGCAGCGGGGAGAGTAAGGGAGGCCAAGAGACCCAGTACTTC. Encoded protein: CSGESKGGQETQYF.

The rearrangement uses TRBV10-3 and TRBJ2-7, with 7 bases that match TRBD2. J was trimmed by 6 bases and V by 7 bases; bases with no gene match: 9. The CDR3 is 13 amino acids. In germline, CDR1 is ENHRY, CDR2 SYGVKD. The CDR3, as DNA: TGTGCCATCAAGGGAGGGTCCTACGTCGAGCAGTACTTC. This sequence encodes CAIKGGSYVEQYF.

The CDR3 coding sequence is TGTGCCAGCAGTTTATTGGGGGAGGGGATCTACGAGCAGTACTTC. Residues: CASSLLGEGIYEQYF. The V call is TRBV28, the J call TRBJ2-7; 7 nucleotides agree with TRBD2. This CDR3 has 15 amino acids. V lost 1 base to trimming and J lost 3 bases; unmatched junction nucleotides: 6. From germline, CDR1 is MDHEN and CDR2 SYDVKM.

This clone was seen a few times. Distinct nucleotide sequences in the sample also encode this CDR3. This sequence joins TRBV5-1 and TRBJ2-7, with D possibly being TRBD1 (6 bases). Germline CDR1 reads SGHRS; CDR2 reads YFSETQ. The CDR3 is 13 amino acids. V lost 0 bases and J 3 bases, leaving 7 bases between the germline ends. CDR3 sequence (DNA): TGCGCCAGCAGCTTGGACAGGGACTACGAGCAGTACTTC. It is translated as CASSLDRDYEQYF.

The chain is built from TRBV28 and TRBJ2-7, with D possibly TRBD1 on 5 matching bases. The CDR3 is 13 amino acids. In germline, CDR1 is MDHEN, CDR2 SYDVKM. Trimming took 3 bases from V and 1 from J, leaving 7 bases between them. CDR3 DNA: TGTGCCAGCAGTTTGCACAGGTCCTACGAGCAGTACTTC. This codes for CASSLHRSYEQYF. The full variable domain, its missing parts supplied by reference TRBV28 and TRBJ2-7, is DVKVTQSSRYLVKRTGEKVFLECVQDMDHENMFWYRQDPGLGLRLIYFSYDVKMKEKGDIPEGYSVSREKKERFSLILESASTNQTSMYLCASSLHRSYEQYFGPGTRLTVT.

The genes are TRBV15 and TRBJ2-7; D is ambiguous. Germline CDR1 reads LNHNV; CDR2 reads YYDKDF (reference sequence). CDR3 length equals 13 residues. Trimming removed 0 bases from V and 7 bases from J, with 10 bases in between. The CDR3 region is CATSRDSPREQYF. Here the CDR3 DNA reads TGTGCCACCAGCAGAGATAGTCCGAGGGAGCAGTACTTC.

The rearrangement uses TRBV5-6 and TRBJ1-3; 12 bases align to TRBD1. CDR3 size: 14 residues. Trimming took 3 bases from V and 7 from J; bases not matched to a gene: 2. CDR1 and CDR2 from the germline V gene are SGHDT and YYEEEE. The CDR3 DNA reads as TGTGCCAGCAGCTGGGGGACAGGGGGCAACACCATATATTTT. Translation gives CASSWGTGGNTIYF.

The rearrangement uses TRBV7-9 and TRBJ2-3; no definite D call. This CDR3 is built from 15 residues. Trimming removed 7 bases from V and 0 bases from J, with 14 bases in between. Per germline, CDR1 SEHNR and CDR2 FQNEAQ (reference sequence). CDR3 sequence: CASTLGPSSTDTQYF. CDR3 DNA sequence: TGTGCCAGCACCCTCGGGCCGTCTAGCACAGATACGCAGTATTTT.

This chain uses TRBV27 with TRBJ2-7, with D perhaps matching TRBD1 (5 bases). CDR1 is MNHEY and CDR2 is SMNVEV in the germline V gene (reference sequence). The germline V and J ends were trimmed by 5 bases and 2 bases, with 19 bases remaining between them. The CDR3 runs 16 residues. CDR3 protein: CASSPSSGLFAYEQYF. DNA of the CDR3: TGTGCCAGCAGTCCCTCATCAGGGTTATTTGCCTACGAGCAGTACTTC.

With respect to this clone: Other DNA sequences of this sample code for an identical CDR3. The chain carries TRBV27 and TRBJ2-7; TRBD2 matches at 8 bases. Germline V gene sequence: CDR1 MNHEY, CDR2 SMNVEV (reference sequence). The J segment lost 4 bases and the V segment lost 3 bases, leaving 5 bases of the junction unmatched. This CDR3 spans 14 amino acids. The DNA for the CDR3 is TGTGCCAGCAGTTTTGGCGGGAGGTCATACGAGCAGTACTTC. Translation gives CASSFGGRSYEQYF.

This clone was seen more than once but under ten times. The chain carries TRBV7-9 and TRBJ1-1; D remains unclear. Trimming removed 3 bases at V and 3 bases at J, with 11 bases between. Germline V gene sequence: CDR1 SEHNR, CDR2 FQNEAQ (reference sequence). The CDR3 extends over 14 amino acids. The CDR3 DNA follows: TGTGCCAGCAGCTTTCCTCTATGGGACACTGAAGCTTTCTTT. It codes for CASSFPLWDTEAFF.

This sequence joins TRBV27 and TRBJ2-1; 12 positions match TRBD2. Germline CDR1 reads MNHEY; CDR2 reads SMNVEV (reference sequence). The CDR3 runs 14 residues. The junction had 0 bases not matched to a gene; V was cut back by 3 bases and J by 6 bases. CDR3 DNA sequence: TGTGCCAGCAGTTTGACTAGCGGGAGCAATGAGCAGTTCTTC. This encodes CASSLTSGSNEQFF.

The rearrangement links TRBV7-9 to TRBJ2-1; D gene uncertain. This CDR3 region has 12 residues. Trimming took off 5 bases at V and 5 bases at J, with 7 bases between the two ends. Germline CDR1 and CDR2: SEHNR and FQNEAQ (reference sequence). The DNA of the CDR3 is TGTGCCAGCAGCGATAACCACAATGAGCAGTTCTTC. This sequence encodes CASSDNHNEQFF.

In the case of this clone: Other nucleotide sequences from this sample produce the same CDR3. The CDR3 nucleotides are TGTGCCAGCAGCTTTCCAGGGGGCAATGAGCAGTTCTTC. This gives the protein CASSFPGGNEQFF. This rearrangement joins TRBV7-9 to TRBJ2-1; 7 bases are shared with TRBD1. The germline V gene encodes CDR1 SEHNR and CDR2 FQNEAQ (reference sequence). The CDR3 is made up of 13 amino acids. The junction had 2 bases not matched to a gene; V was cut back by 3 bases and J by 6 bases.

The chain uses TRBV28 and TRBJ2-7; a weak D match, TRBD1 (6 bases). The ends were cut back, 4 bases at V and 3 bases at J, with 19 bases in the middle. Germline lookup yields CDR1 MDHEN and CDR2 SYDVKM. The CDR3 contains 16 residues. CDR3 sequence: CASSSGRATGSYEQYF. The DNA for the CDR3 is TGTGCCAGCAGTTCCGGCCGGGCCACAGGGAGCTACGAGCAGTACTTC.

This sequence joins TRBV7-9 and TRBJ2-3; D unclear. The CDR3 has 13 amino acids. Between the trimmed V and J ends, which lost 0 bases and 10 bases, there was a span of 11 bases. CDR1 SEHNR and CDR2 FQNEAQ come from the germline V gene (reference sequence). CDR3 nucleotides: TGTGCCAGCAGCTTAGCGATTGCAGACTCGCAGTATTTT. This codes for CASSLAIADSQYF.

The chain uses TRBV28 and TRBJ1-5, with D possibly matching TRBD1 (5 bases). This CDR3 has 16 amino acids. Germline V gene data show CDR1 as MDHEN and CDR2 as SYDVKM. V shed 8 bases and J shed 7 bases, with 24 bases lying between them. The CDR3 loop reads CASGTYLGGKGQPQHF. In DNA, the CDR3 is TGTGCCAGCGGTACCTATCTGGGGGGTAAGGGCCAGCCCCAGCATTTT.

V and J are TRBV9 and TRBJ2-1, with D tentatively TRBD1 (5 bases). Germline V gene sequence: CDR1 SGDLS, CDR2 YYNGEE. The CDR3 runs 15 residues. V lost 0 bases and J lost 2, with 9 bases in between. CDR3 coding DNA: TGTGCCAGCAGCGTAGGAGTGGACACCTACAATGAGCAGTTCTTC. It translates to CASSVGVDTYNEQFF.

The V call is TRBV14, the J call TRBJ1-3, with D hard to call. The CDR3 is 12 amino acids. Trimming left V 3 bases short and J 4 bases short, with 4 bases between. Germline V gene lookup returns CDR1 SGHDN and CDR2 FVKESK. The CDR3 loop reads CASSHMGNTIYF. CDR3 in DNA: TGTGCCAGCAGCCATATGGGAAACACCATATATTTT. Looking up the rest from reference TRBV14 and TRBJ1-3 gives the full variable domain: EAGVTQFPSHSVIEKGQTVTLRCDPISGHDNLYWYRRVMGKEIKFLLHFVKESKQDESGMPNNRFLAERTGGTYSTLKVQPAELEDSGVYFCASSHMGNTIYFGEGSWLTVV.

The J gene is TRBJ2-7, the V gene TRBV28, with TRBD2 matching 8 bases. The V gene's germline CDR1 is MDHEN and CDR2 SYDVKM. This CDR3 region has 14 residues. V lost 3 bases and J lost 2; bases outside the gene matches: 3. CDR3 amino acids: CASSFIGRAYEQYF. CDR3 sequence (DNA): TGTGCCAGCAGTTTTATCGGGAGGGCCTACGAGCAGTACTTC.